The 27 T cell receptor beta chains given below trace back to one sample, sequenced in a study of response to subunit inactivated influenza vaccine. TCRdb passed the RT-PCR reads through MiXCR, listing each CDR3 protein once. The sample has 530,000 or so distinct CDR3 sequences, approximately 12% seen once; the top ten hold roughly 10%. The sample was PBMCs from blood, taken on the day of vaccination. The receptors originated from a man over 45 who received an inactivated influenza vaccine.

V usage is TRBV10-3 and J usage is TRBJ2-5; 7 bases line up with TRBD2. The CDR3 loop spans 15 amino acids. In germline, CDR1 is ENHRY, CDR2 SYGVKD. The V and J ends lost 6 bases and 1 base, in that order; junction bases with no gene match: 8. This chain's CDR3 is CAISTSGNLQETQYF. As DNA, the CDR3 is TGTGCCATCAGCACCAGCGGGAATCTCCAAGAGACCCAGTACTTC.

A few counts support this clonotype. The CDR3 loop is CAWSVLQEETQYF. The CDR3 nucleotides are TGTGCCTGGAGTGTACTTCAGGAAGAGACCCAGTACTTC. The chain recombines TRBV30 with TRBJ2-5; unclear D gene. The CDR3 totals 13 residues. Per the germline V gene, CDR1 is GTSNPN and CDR2 is SVGIG (reference sequence). V was clipped by 0 bases and J by 3 bases, with 8 bases between them. The complete variable domain, with remaining parts taken from reference TRBV30 and TRBJ2-5, reads SQTIHQWPATLVQPVGSPLSLECTVEGTSNPNLYWYRQAAGRGLQLLFYSVGIGQISSEVPQNLSASRPQDRQFILSSKKLLLSDSGFYLCAWSVLQEETQYFGPGTRLLVL.

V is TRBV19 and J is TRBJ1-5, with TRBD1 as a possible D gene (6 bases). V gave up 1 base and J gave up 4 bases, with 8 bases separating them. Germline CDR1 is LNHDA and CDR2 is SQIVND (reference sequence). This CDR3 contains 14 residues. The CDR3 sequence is CASSIGGQNQPQHF. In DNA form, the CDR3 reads TGTGCCAGTAGTATAGGCGGACAGAATCAGCCCCAGCATTTT.

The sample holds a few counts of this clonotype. CDR3 residues: CSAPKRSYNEQFF. For the CDR3, the DNA is TGCAGTGCGCCGAAGAGGTCCTACAATGAGCAGTTCTTC. The chain is built from TRBV20-1 and TRBJ2-1; no definite D call. Trimming left V 6 bases short and J 1 base short, with 10 bases between. The CDR3 is 13 amino acids. Per the germline V gene, CDR1 is DFQATT and CDR2 is SNEGSKA (reference sequence).

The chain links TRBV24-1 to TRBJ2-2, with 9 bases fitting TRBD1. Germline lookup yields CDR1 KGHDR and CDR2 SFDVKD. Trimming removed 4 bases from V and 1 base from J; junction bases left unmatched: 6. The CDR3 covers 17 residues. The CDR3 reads CATSDTGTGKNTGELFF. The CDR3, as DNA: TGTGCCACCAGTGACACCGGGACAGGGAAGAACACCGGGGAGCTGTTTTTT.

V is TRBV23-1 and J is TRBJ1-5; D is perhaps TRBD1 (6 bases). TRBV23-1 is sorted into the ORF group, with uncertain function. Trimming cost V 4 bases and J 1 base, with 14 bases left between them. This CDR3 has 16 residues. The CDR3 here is CASSPSIRGSNQPQHF. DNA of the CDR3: TGCGCCAGCAGTCCCAGCATCAGGGGAAGCAATCAGCCCCAGCATTTT.

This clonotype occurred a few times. CDR3 sequence reads: CASSLSRGNEQYF. The CDR3 DNA follows: TGTGCCAGCAGCTTATCTCGGGGAAACGAGCAGTACTTC. V and J are TRBV7-8 and TRBJ2-7; possibly TRBD2 for D (5 bases). V lost 2 bases and J lost 5, with 10 bases in between. The V gene's germline CDR1 is SGHVS and CDR2 FQNEAQ. This CDR3 has 13 residues.

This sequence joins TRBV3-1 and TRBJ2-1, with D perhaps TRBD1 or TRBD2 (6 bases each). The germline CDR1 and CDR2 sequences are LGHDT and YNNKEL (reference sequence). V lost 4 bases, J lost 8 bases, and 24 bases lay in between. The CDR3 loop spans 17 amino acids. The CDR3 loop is CASSRRGAGWGGDEQFF. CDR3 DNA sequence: TGTGCCAGCAGCCGAAGGGGGGCGGGATGGGGTGGCGATGAGCAGTTCTTC.

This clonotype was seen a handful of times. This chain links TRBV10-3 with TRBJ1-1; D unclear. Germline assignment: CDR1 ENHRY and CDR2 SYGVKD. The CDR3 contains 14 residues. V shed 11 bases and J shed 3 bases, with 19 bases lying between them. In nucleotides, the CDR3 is TGTGCCGTCCGCCCGAGTCCCGGGGACACTGAAGCTTTCTTT. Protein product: CAVRPSPGDTEAFF.

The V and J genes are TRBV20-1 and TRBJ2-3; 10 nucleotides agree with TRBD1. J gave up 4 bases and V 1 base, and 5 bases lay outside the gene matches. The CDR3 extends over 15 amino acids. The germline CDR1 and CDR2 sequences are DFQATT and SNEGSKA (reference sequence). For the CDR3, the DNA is TGCAGTGCTAGAGGGGACAGGGGTAGGCCAGATACGCAGTATTTT. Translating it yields CSARGDRGRPDTQYF.

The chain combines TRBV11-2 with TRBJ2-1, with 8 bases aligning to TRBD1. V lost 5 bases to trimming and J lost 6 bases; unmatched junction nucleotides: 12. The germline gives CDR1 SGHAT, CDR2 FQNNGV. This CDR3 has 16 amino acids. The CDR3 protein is CASSHFRQGALNEQFF. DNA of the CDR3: TGTGCCAGCAGCCACTTTCGGCAGGGGGCACTCAATGAGCAGTTCTTC.

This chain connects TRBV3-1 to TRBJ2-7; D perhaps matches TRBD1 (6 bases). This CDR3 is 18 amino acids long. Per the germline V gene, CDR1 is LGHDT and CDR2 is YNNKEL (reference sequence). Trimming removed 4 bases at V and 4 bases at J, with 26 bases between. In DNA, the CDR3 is TGTGCCAGCAGCCCGACCTTACTAAACTTCCAGGGGCGATACGAGCAGTACTTC. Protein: CASSPTLLNFQGRYEQYF.

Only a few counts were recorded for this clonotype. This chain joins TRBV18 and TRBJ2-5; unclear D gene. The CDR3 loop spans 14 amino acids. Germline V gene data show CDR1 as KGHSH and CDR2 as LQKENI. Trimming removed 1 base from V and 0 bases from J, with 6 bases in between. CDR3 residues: CASSPQYNQETQYF. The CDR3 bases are TGTGCCAGCTCACCACAATACAACCAAGAGACCCAGTACTTC. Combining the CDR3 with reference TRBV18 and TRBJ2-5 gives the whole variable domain NAGVMQNPRHLVRRRGQEARLRCSPMKGHSHVYWYRQLPEEGLKFMVYLQKENIIDESGMPKERFSAEFPKEGPSILRIQQVVRGDSAAYFCASSPQYNQETQYFGPGTRLLVL.

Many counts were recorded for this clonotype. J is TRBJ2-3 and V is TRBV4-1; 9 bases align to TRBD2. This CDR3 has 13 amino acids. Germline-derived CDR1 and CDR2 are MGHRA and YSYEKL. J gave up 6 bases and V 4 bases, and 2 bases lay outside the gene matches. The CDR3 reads CASSRTSADTQYF. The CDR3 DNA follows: TGCGCCAGCAGCCGGACTAGCGCCGATACGCAGTATTTT.

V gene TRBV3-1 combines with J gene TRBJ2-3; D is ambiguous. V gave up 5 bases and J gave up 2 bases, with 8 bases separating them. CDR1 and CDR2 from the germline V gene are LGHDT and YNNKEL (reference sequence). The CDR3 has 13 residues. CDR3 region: CASSNQDTDTQYF. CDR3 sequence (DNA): TGTGCCAGCAGCAACCAGGACACAGATACGCAGTATTTT.

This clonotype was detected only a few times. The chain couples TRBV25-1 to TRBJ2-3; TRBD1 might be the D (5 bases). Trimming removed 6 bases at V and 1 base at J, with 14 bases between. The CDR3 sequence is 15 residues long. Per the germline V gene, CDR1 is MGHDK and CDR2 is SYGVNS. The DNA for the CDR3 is TGTGCCAGCAGCCTTACACGGACACGCACAGATACGCAGTATTTT. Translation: CASSLTRTRTDTQYF.

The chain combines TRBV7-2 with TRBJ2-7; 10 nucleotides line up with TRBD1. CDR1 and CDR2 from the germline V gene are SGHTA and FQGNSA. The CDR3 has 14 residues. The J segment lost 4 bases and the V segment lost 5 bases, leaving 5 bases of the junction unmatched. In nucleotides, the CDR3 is TGTGCCAGCAGCGCGACAGGGGGCGGTTACGAGCAGTACTTC. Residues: CASSATGGGYEQYF.

CDR3 DNA sequence: TGTGCCACCAGCAGAGATAAGGGTTACAATCAGCCCCAGCATTTT. It specifies CATSRDKGYNQPQHF. The rearrangement links TRBV15 to TRBJ1-5, with unresolved D. The CDR3 runs 15 residues. The V gene's germline CDR1 is LNHNV and CDR2 YYDKDF (reference sequence). V was trimmed by 0 bases and J by 3 bases, leaving 9 bases between them.

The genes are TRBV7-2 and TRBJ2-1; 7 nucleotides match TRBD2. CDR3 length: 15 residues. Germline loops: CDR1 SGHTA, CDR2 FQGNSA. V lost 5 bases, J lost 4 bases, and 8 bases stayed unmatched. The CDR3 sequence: CASSARAGEYNEQFF. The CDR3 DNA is TGTGCCAGCAGCGCGCGGGCGGGGGAGTACAATGAGCAGTTCTTC.

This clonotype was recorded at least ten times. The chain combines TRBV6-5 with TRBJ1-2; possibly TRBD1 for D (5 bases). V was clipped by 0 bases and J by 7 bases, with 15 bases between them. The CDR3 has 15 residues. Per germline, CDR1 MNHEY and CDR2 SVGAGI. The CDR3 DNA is TGTGCCAGCAGTTACTCCGAGCAGGGTTGGCTTGGCTACACCTTC. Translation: CASSYSEQGWLGYTF.

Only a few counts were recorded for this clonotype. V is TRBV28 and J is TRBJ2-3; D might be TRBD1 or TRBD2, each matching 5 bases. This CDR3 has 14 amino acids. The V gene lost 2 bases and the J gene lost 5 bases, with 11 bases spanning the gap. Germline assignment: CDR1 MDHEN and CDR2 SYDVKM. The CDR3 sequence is CASSLAPRGDTQYF. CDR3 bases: TGTGCCAGCAGTTTAGCCCCGAGGGGAGATACGCAGTATTTT.

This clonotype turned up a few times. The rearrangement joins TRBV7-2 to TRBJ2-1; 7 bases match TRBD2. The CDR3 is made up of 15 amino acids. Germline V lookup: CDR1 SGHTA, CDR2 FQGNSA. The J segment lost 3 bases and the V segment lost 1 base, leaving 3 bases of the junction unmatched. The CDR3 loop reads CASSLVRGVYNEQFF. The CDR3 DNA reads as TGTGCCAGCAGCTTAGTACGGGGGGTCTACAATGAGCAGTTCTTC.

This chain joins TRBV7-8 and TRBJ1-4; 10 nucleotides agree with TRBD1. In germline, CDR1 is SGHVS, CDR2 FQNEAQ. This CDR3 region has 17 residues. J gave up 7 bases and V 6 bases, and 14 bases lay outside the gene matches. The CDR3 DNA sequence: TGTGCCAGCAGACCTTCCCGGGACAGGGGTCGGGGTGAAAAACTGTTTTTT. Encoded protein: CASRPSRDRGRGEKLFF.

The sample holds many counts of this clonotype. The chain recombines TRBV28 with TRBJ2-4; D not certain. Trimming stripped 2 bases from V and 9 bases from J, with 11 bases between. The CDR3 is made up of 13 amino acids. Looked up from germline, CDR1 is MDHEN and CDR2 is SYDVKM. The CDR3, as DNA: TGTGCCAGCAGTTTACCGACCGTCGGCATTCAGTACTTC. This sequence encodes CASSLPTVGIQYF.

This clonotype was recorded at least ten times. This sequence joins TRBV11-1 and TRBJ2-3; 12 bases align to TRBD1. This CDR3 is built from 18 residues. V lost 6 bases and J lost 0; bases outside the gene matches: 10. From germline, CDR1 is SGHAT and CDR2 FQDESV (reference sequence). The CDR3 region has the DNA TGTGCCAGCAGTTTTCTGGGACAGGGGGCGGCGAGCACAGATACGCAGTATTTT. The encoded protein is CASSFLGQGAASTDTQYF.

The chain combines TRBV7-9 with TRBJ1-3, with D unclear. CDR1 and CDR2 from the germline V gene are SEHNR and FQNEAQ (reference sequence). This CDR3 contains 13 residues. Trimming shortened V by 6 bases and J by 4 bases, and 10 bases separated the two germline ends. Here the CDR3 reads CASSRTEGNTIYF. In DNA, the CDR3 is TGTGCCAGCAGTCGGACGGAGGGAAACACCATATATTTT.

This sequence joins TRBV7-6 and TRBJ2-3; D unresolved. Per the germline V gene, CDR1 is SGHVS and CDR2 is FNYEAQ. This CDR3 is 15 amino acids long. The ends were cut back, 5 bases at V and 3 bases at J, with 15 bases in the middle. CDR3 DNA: TGTGCCAGCAGCCGGGTTGGGGTGGGGACAGATACGCAGTATTTT. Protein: CASSRVGVGTDTQYF.